In its sample, the clone carrying this TCR beta chain was seen a few times. What it recognizes is unknown. One entry per CDR3 protein results from TCRdb running MiXCR on the RT-PCR reads. The sample shows hundreds of thousands of distinct CDR3 sequences, around 20% of them seen only once. This record belongs to a study of response to subunit inactivated influenza vaccine. Whole-study findings and limits: Seasonal influenza vaccination, on each occasion, was suggested by the authors to recruit few new T cells.

The specimen was PBMCs from blood, collected about 20 months after vaccination. The sequence came from a man aged 50-75 years who received an inactivated influenza vaccine.

This chain's CDR3 is CASSESGISGNTIYF. CDR3 coding DNA: TGTGCCAGCAGTGAATCGGGGATTTCTGGAAACACCATATATTTT. V gene TRBV25-1 combines with J gene TRBJ1-3; D not certain. CDR3 size: 15 residues. Germline V CDR1 and CDR2: MGHDK, SYGVNS. The V gene lost 1 base and the J gene lost 1 base, with 8 bases spanning the gap.